This TCR beta chain was retrieved from a study of control samples from healthy donors and cancer patients. The assay was immunoSEQ multiplex PCR, and TCRdb's table has in-frame clones only and misses some. The sample has about 170,000 clones; around 90% are singletons. CDR1 and CDR2 from the germline V gene are SGHRS and YFSETQ. The CDR3 is 15 residues long. Trimming shortened V by 4 bases and J by 5 bases, and 17 bases separated the two germline ends. Sequences were obtained from blood. V gene TRBV5-1 combines with J gene TRBJ2-3, with D unresolved. The clonotype originates from a woman in her thirties or forties in good health. CDR3 DNA sequence: TGCGCCAGCAGCCCCCGGCGTAATCGCGGAGATACGCAGTATTTT. Protein: CASSPRRNRGDTQYF.